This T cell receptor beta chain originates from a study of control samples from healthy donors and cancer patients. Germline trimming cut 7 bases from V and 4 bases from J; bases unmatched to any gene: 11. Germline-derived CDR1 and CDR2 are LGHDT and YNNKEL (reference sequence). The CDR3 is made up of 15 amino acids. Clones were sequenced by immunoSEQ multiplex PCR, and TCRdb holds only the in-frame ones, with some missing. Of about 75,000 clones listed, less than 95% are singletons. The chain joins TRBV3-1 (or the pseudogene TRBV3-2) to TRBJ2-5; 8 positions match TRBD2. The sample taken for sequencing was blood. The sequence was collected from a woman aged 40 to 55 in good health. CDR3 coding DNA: TGTGCCAGCATGGCTCGGGGGGGCTGGCCAGAGACCCAGTACTTC. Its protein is CASMARGGWPETQYF.